This TCR beta chain stems from a study of cytomegalovirus exposure and HLA in healthy donors. The PCR had 60 Vbeta and 13 Jbeta primers. Assay used: immunoSEQ multiplex PCR; TCRdb lists only in-frame clones, some missing. The table includes roughly 77,000 clones, roughly two thirds detected once. Only a few counts were recorded for this clone. Its antigen remains unidentified. Likely unrecorded immune exposures existed in these nominally healthy donors. Trimming at V came to 4 bases and at J to 0 bases, leaving 2 bases not matched to a gene. Germline V lookup: CDR1 SGHNT, CDR2 YYREEE (reference sequence). CDR3 length equals 14 residues. Points from the study as a whole: In a later analysis, TCR beta V- and J-gene trimming showed a link to a missense DCLRE1C variant. Through in vitro validation, three CMV-associated chains were shown to be specific for CMV antigens. Rarity characterized most TCR sequences, yet some public TCRs appeared in many donors.

The rearrangement joins TRBV5-4 to TRBJ2-5, with 8 bases fitting TRBD1. The source material was PBMCs. This receptor was identified in a woman aged 45-65 years in good health and CMV-seropositive. CDR3 amino acids: CASSKDRDQETQYF. The CDR3 region has the DNA TGTGCCAGCAGCAAGGACAGGGACCAAGAGACCCAGTACTTC.